The 22 T cell receptor beta chains below all came from one sample that was sequenced in a study of shared clonotypes between healthy human individuals. CD45RO negativity and positive selection for CCR7 defined naive CD8 cells, a population that excluded terminally differentiated effector memory CD45RA+ cells. Using immunoSEQ multiplex PCR, the repertoire was profiled, and TCRdb retains in-frame clones only, with some absent. The sample contains about 820,000 clones, more than 85% of which appear only once. Sequenced input: naive CD8+ T cells sorted from blood. The receptors come from a man aged 25-45 years in good health.

The gene calls are TRBV5-1 and TRBJ2-7; 9 nucleotides match TRBD1. The CDR3 is made up of 15 amino acids. Germline CDR1 is SGHRS and CDR2 is YFSETQ. V was pared by 4 bases and J by 1 base, with 6 bases of the junction left unmatched. The CDR3 here is CASSDTGGLSYEQYF. The CDR3 DNA follows: TGCGCCAGCAGCGATACAGGGGGCCTGTCCTACGAGCAGTACTTC.

This chain joins TRBV7-6 and TRBJ2-2; D remains ambiguous. The CDR3 is made up of 12 amino acids. CDR1 and CDR2 (germline): SGHVS, FNYEAQ. Trimming pared 3 bases from V and 6 bases from J, leaving 5 bases between. CDR3 residues: CASSFKPGELFF. The CDR3 bases are TGTGCCAGCAGCTTTAAGCCCGGGGAGCTGTTTTTT.

This sequence joins TRBV30 and TRBJ2-1; possibly TRBD1 for D (6 bases). Between the trimmed V and J ends, which lost 4 bases and 0 bases, there was a span of 10 bases. The CDR3 is 14 residues long. CDR1 and CDR2 (germline): GTSNPN, SVGIG (reference sequence). CDR3: CAWNRVSSYNEQFF. In nucleotides, the CDR3 is TGTGCCTGGAACAGGGTCAGCTCCTACAATGAGCAGTTCTTC.

This chain joins TRBV29-1 and TRBJ2-1; 10 nucleotides align to TRBD2. After removal of 4 bases from V and 10 bases from J, the junction contained 7 bases not matched to a gene. Germline CDR1 reads SQVTM; CDR2 reads ANQGSEA. This CDR3 has 13 amino acids. CDR3 in amino acids: CSVGAGGPSEQFF. CDR3 bases: TGCAGCGTTGGAGCGGGAGGGCCGTCCGAGCAGTTCTTC.

This clone was seen once. The rearrangement links TRBV15 to TRBJ2-1; D not resolved. CDR1 LNHNV and CDR2 YYDKDF come from the germline V gene (reference sequence). This CDR3 has 17 residues. Between the trimmed V and J ends, which lost 1 base and 0 bases, there was a span of 13 bases. In DNA form, the CDR3 reads TGTGCCACCAGCAGAGCCTTTGACACAAACTCCTACAATGAGCAGTTCTTC. Residues: CATSRAFDTNSYNEQFF.

The genes are TRBV6-6 and TRBJ2-2, with D unclear. Germline CDR1 and CDR2: MNHNY and SVGAGI (reference sequence). V was cut by 7 bases and J by 7 bases, with 10 bases left in between. This CDR3 is 12 amino acids long. CDR3 DNA: TGTGCCAGCACTCTAGTAAGCGGGGAGCTGTTTTTT. This sequence encodes CASTLVSGELFF.

The V call is TRBV11-2, the J call TRBJ1-4; 8 bases fit TRBD1. After removal of 1 base from V and 8 bases from J, the junction contained 6 bases not matched to a gene. Per the germline V gene, CDR1 is SGHAT and CDR2 is FQNNGV. This CDR3 is 15 amino acids long. Here the CDR3 reads CASSLGNGQGEKLFF. The CDR3 nucleotides are TGTGCCAGCAGCTTAGGCAATGGACAGGGAGAAAAACTGTTTTTT.

The table lists this clone with a count of one. The V gene is TRBV10-2, the J gene TRBJ2-3; the match to TRBD2 covers 11 bases. Germline CDR1 and CDR2: WSHSY and SAAADI. The CDR3 is 15 amino acids. The ends lost 3 bases at V and 6 bases at J; junction bases unmatched: 5. The CDR3 sequence is CASSDGTSGGDTQYF. The DNA of the CDR3 is TGCGCCAGCAGTGATGGGACTAGCGGAGGCGATACGCAGTATTTT.

About this clone: A far larger clone is a single base away, which makes a read error likely. Other DNA sequences from this sample encode an identical CDR3 as well. This chain links TRBV7-9 with TRBJ2-1; no reliable D call. The V end was cut by 3 bases, the J end by 0 bases, with 3 bases between. CDR1 SEHNR and CDR2 FQNEAQ come from the germline V gene (reference sequence). CDR3 length equals 13 residues. In nucleotides, the CDR3 is TGTGCCAGCAGCTTGGTCTCCTACAATGAGCAGTTCTTC. Its protein product is CASSLVSYNEQFF.

This chain uses TRBV5-5 with TRBJ2-5, with unresolved D. The V gene's germline CDR1 is SGHKS and CDR2 YYEKEE (reference sequence). The V end lost 0 bases, the J end lost 3 bases, and 15 bases lay between the germline ends. The CDR3 is 16 residues long. CDR3: CASSLAEGPIEETQYF. The CDR3 nucleotides are TGTGCCAGCAGCTTGGCCGAAGGACCTATCGAAGAGACCCAGTACTTC.

The chain carries TRBV6-5 and TRBJ1-2, with D tentatively TRBD1 (5 bases). CDR3 length equals 14 residues. Germline V gene data show CDR1 as MNHEY and CDR2 as SVGAGI. The germline V and J ends were trimmed by 3 bases and 6 bases, with 14 bases remaining between them. This chain's CDR3 is CASSYGADANGYTF. CDR3 coding DNA: TGTGCCAGCAGTTATGGGGCCGACGCTAATGGCTACACCTTC.

The chain couples TRBV7-8 to TRBJ2-1, with 8 bases matching TRBD1. Germline V gene sequence: CDR1 SGHVS, CDR2 FQNEAQ. The CDR3 runs to 16 residues. The V gene end was trimmed by 5 bases and the J gene end by 8 bases; junction bases not matched to a gene: 14. CDR3 loop: CASSLGRADRVDEQFF. The CDR3 nucleotides are TGTGCCAGCAGCCTCGGGAGAGCGGACAGGGTCGATGAGCAGTTCTTC. The entire variable domain, with the rest obtained from reference TRBV7-8 and TRBJ2-1, is as follows: GAGVSQSPRYKVAKRGQDVALRCDPISGHVSLFWYQQALGQGPEFLTYFQNEAQLDKSGLPSDRFFAERPEGSVSTLKIQRTQQEDSAVYLCASSLGRADRVDEQFFGPGTRLTVL.

This clone occurred a few times. The gene calls are TRBV6-1 and TRBJ2-7, with D perhaps matching TRBD1 or TRBD2 (6 bases each). The CDR3 is made up of 15 amino acids. Trimming took off 1 base at V and 3 bases at J, with 13 bases between the two ends. Germline loops: CDR1 MNHNS, CDR2 SASEGT. Here the CDR3 reads CASSEGGGQGYEQYF. The CDR3, as DNA: TGTGCCAGCAGTGAAGGAGGGGGGCAGGGCTACGAGCAGTACTTC.

This clone is a singleton in its sample. Other DNA variants within this sample encode the same CDR3. The chain combines TRBV29-1 with TRBJ2-2; TRBD2 is a possible D gene (5 bases). Trimming cost V 2 bases and J 1 base, with 5 bases left between them. This CDR3 has 13 residues. In germline, CDR1 is SQVTM, CDR2 ANQGSEA. In DNA form, the CDR3 reads TGCAGCGTTGAACGGGAGAACACCGGGGAGCTGTTTTTT. Amino acids: CSVERENTGELFF.

The chain links TRBV13 to TRBJ2-5; 14 positions agree with TRBD2. CDR3 length: 15 amino acids. Germline loops: CDR1 PRHDT, CDR2 FYEKMQ (reference sequence). The junction had 2 bases not matched to a gene; V was cut back by 4 bases and J by 4 bases. CDR3 sequence: CASSWGLAGAETQYF. The CDR3, as DNA: TGTGCCAGCAGCTGGGGACTAGCGGGAGCAGAGACCCAGTACTTC.

This clone was seen a single time. V gene TRBV27 combines with J gene TRBJ2-3, with D hard to call. Germline V lookup: CDR1 MNHEY, CDR2 SMNVEV (reference sequence). The CDR3 length is 12 residues. Between the trimmed V and J ends, which lost 4 bases and 6 bases, there was a span of 8 bases. CDR3 in DNA: TGTGCCAGCAGTTCCCCGTGGGATACGCAGTATTTT. It yields the protein CASSSPWDTQYF.

The V call is TRBV27, the J call TRBJ1-1; 7 positions match TRBD1. The germline gives CDR1 MNHEY, CDR2 SMNVEV (reference sequence). The CDR3 loop spans 14 amino acids. V shed 6 bases and J 4 bases; nucleotides not matched to a gene: 8. The CDR3, as DNA: TGTGCCAGCAGATTGACCAGGGGGGCCACTGAAGCTTTCTTT. Translation gives CASRLTRGATEAFF.

V is TRBV13 and J is TRBJ2-7; D is perhaps TRBD2 (7 bases). V was trimmed by 7 bases and J by 4 bases, leaving 35 bases between them. This CDR3 is built from 20 residues. The germline V gene encodes CDR1 PRHDT and CDR2 FYEKMQ (reference sequence). The CDR3 protein is CASTSTDGTSTGTKSYEQYF. The CDR3 DNA reads TGTGCCAGCACCTCCACGGATGGGACATCAACCGGGACTAAGTCTTACGAGCAGTACTTC.

The chain uses TRBV4-3 and TRBJ2-5; D assignment may be TRBD1 or TRBD2 (6 bases each). CDR1 and CDR2 from the germline V gene are LGHNA and YSLEER. The CDR3 sequence is 18 residues long. The V end was cut by 0 bases, the J end by 7 bases, with 24 bases between. CDR3 sequence (DNA): TGCGCCAGCAGCCAAGAGAGATGGGGGGCAGCCCTCCGGGCGACCCAGTACTTC. It codes for CASSQERWGAALRATQYF.

The genes are TRBV7-5 and TRBJ2-1; TRBD2 is the table's D call, not checked against the DNA. TRBV7-5 is termed a pseudogene. CDR3 length equals 13 residues. CDR3 sequence reads: CGAEFRTYNEQFF. CDR3 DNA: TGTGGCGCGGAGTTCCGGACCTACAATGAGCAGTTCTTC.

The rearrangement uses TRBV29-1 and TRBJ2-5, with D perhaps TRBD1 (5 bases). This CDR3 spans 12 amino acids. Trimming took 6 bases from V and 1 from J, leaving 9 bases between them. Germline V gene sequence: CDR1 SQVTM, CDR2 ANQGSEA. CDR3 coding DNA: TGCAGCGTGCAGGGCCTCCAAGAGACCCAGTACTTC. It encodes CSVQGLQETQYF. The whole variable domain, filled in from reference TRBV29-1 and TRBJ2-5, reads SAVISQKPSRDICQRGTSLTIQCQVDSQVTMMFWYRQQPGQSLTLIATANQGSEATYESGFVIDKFPISRPNLTFSTLTVSNMSPEDSSIYLCSVQGLQETQYFGPGTRLLVL.

The V and J genes are TRBV27 and TRBJ2-4, with 8 bases aligning to TRBD2. This CDR3 region has 15 residues. The trim removed 8 bases at V and 5 bases at J, leaving 11 bases unmatched. In germline, CDR1 is MNHEY, CDR2 SMNVEV (reference sequence). CDR3 in amino acids: CASGNGRASENIQYF. The CDR3 DNA reads as TGTGCCAGCGGAAACGGGAGGGCCTCGGAAAACATTCAGTACTTC.